Listed below are T cell receptor beta chains from one sample, sequenced in a study of blood T cell repertoires in COVID-19. Profiling relied on immunoSEQ multiplex PCR, and the TCRdb table lists in-frame clones only, not all of them. The profile covers tens of thousands of clones, with about 80% appearing a single time and roughly 12% taken by the ten largest. Input material: peripheral blood. These receptors all come from a human donor in a cohort sampled during active COVID-19. Both conserved end residues are part of each CDR3.

v_call	j_call	cdr3_aa
TRBV30	TRBJ2-2	CAWKNLRREFTGELFF
TRBV5-1	TRBJ2-7	CASSGGGMQYF
TRBV4-3	TRBJ1-3	CASSHLTGGGNTIYF
TRBV29-1	TRBJ2-1	CSVDQGVSSYNEQFF
TRBV13	TRBJ1-1	CASSLRGRNTEAFF
TRBV7-3	TRBJ2-3	CASSLTLAGGTDTQYF
TRBV19	TRBJ2-2	CASSLRGQGRTGELFF
TRBV29-1	TRBJ2-1	CSVDGVRGYSYNEQFF
TRBV6-5	TRBJ2-1	CASSLSGRSYNEQFF
TRBV5-6	TRBJ1-5	CASSRGQGSDQPQHF
TRBV9	TRBJ2-1	CASSPSGTSGYNEQFF
TRBV18	TRBJ2-5	CASSPPGAGRQETQYF
TRBV7-8	TRBJ2-7	CASRGQASSYEQYF
TRBV6-2/TRBV6-3	TRBJ2-1	CASSYGFAGSSYNEQFF
TRBV28	TRBJ2-7	CASELGTGPYEQYF
TRBV6-5	TRBJ1-1	CASSYRGGAPYREAFF
TRBV19	TRBJ1-5	CASSAGTGGVQSQPQHF
TRBV3-1/TRBV3-2	TRBJ2-1	CASSLGLAGGDEQFF
TRBV5-4	TRBJ2-3	CASSLIAGAASDTQYF
TRBV2	TRBJ1-2	CASRTKRGGGYTF
TRBV29-1	TRBJ1-5	CSVGQGRNQPQHF
TRBV6-6	TRBJ1-2	CASSFRDRGFGYTF
TRBV27	TRBJ2-2	CASSLTGPTGELFF
TRBV6-5	TRBJ2-2	CASMYRDSGSGELFF
TRBV6-5	TRBJ1-6	CASSYSFVNSPLHF
TRBV10-2	TRBJ1-5	CASSDKGGNQPQHF
TRBV9	TRBJ2-1	CASSRTGNNPYNEQFF
TRBV4-1	TRBJ2-1	CASSHQDTHNEQFF